One sample yielded the 22 T cell receptor beta chains listed below, sequenced in a study of PD-L1 blockade in urothelial cancer. The table came from immunoSEQ multiplex PCR; TCRdb's copy has only in-frame clones and leaves some out. The table includes approximately 80,000 clones, 82% detected once. This specimen was PBMCs, taken around atezolizumab (anti-PD-L1) treatment. The receptors derive from a man in his 70s with urothelial cancer.

The chain combines TRBV19 with TRBJ1-4; 7 bases match TRBD1. Unmatched junction bases numbered 10, after V lost 10 bases and J lost 8 bases. Per the germline V gene, CDR1 is LNHDA and CDR2 is SQIVND (reference sequence). The CDR3 totals 13 residues. CDR3 DNA: TGTGCCACAAGAGGGGGCGGCGAGGAAAAACTGTTTTTT. Translating gives CATRGGGEEKLFF.

This clone was detected once. This chain joins TRBV7-9 and TRBJ2-2; D unresolved. This CDR3 is built from 14 residues. The V and J ends lost 5 bases and 0 bases respectively, with 7 bases between them. Germline V gene sequence: CDR1 SEHNR, CDR2 FQNEAQ (reference sequence). For the CDR3, the DNA is TGTGCCAGCAGCGACACCCCGAACACCGGGGAGCTGTTTTTT. It specifies CASSDTPNTGELFF.

Worth noting for this clone: The junction departs from germline at one end; a sequencing error may be responsible. The rearrangement uses TRBV7-7 and TRBJ1-3; D uncertain. The CDR3 has 19 amino acids. The germline V gene has CDR1 SSHAT and CDR2 FNYEAQ (reference sequence). The DNA for the CDR3 is TGTGCTAGCAGCCACCTGCGACACCCGAACTCGCTCTCTGGAAACACCATATATTTT. It yields the protein CASSHLRHPNSLSGNTIYF.

V is TRBV5-6 and J is TRBJ1-3; tentatively, D is TRBD1 (5 bases). CDR1 and CDR2 (germline): SGHDT, YYEEEE. The CDR3 runs to 14 residues. The V end lost 0 bases, the J end lost 3 bases, and 7 bases lay between the germline ends. In DNA form, the CDR3 reads TGTGCCAGCAGCTTGGTAGGGGTTGGAAACACCATATATTTT. Protein sequence: CASSLVGVGNTIYF.

CDR3 nucleotides: TGTGCCAGTAGTTTACAGGGGGGAAATAATTCACCCCTCCACTTT. This sequence encodes CASSLQGGNNSPLHF. This chain links TRBV19 with TRBJ1-6; 8 bases map to TRBD1. This CDR3 comprises 15 residues. Germline values: CDR1 LNHDA, CDR2 SQIVND (reference sequence). The junction had 5 bases not matched to a gene; V was cut back by 5 bases and J by 5 bases.

This clone is a singleton in its sample. The chain recombines TRBV5-4 with TRBJ1-2; D remains ambiguous. CDR1 SGHNT and CDR2 YYREEE come from the germline V gene (reference sequence). Between the trimmed V and J ends, which lost 4 bases and 7 bases, there was a span of 14 bases. This CDR3 is built from 13 residues. CDR3 sequence: CASSTRIDGGYTF. The CDR3 nucleotides read TGTGCCAGCAGCACACGAATTGATGGTGGCTACACCTTC.

The chain is built from TRBV5-6 and TRBJ2-3; 13 bases are shared with TRBD2. The germline gives CDR1 SGHDT, CDR2 YYEEEE. CDR3 size: 19 residues. J was trimmed by 2 bases and V by 4 bases; bases with no gene match: 13. The CDR3 sequence is CASSGGLAGSYGDTDTQYF. The CDR3 DNA reads as TGTGCCAGCAGCGGGGGACTAGCGGGATCTTATGGGGACACAGATACGCAGTATTTT.

This rearrangement joins TRBV5-1 to TRBJ2-2; D uncertain. Germline V lookup: CDR1 SGHRS, CDR2 YFSETQ. With 1 base removed from V and 3 bases from J, the gap between germline ends came to 7 bases. CDR3 length: 14 amino acids. CDR3 bases: TGCGCCAGCAGCTTGATATCGGACACCGGGGAGCTGTTTTTT. Protein sequence: CASSLISDTGELFF.

A single count supports this clone. This rearrangement joins TRBV4-2 to TRBJ2-1, with D perhaps TRBD2 (5 bases). The CDR3 length is 15 residues. V shed 0 bases and J shed 6 bases, with 12 bases lying between them. Germline CDR1 and CDR2: LGHNA and YNFKEQ. DNA of the CDR3: TGTGCCAGCAGCCAAGATAAAGGAGGAGTCAATGAGCAGTTCTTC. Translated, it gives CASSQDKGGVNEQFF.

The rearrangement links TRBV27 to TRBJ1-6; tentatively, D is TRBD1 (6 bases). Per the germline V gene, CDR1 is MNHEY and CDR2 is SMNVEV (reference sequence). The CDR3 is made up of 15 amino acids. Deletions cut 2 bases from V and 6 bases from J, with 11 bases between. This chain's CDR3 is CASSLRSRGNSPLHF. The CDR3 coding sequence is TGTGCCAGCAGTTTAAGGAGCAGGGGTAATTCACCCCTCCACTTT.

About this clone: The junction departs from the called germline gene at one end, perhaps through a read error. The chain couples TRBV28 to TRBJ2-7, with 9 bases identical to TRBD1. The CDR3 spans 16 residues. CDR1 is MDHEN and CDR2 is SYDVKM in the germline V gene. The CDR3 protein is CANSPTPRDRVHEQYF. The CDR3 DNA reads as TGTGCCAACAGTCCCACCCCCCGGGACAGGGTCCACGAGCAGTACTTC. Drawing the rest from reference TRBV28 and TRBJ2-7, the complete variable domain is DVKVTQSSRYLVKRTGEKVFLECVQDMDHENMFWYRQDPGLGLRLIYFSYDVKMKEKGDIPEGYSVSREKKERFSLILESASTNQTSMYLCANSPTPRDRVHEQYFGPGTRLTVT.

J is TRBJ2-2 and V is TRBV9; 8 positions match TRBD2. The CDR3 contains 18 residues. With V trimmed by 4 bases and J by 6 bases, 17 bases remained unmatched. Looked up from germline, CDR1 is SGDLS and CDR2 is YYNGEE. The chain's CDR3 is CASSRWGGDSGIAGELFF. CDR3 coding DNA: TGTGCCAGCAGCCGCTGGGGGGGGGATAGCGGGATTGCCGGGGAGCTGTTTTTT.

This chain joins TRBV6-5 and TRBJ2-5, with D perhaps TRBD1 (6 bases). This CDR3 contains 13 residues. Trimming pared 7 bases from V and 5 bases from J, leaving 14 bases between. Per germline, CDR1 MNHEY and CDR2 SVGAGI. The CDR3 region is CASTKQGTETQYF. DNA for the CDR3: TGTGCCAGCACTAAACAGGGTACCGAGACCCAGTACTTC.

The rearrangement uses TRBV30 and TRBJ1-5; tentative D call: TRBD1 (5 bases). The CDR3 loop spans 13 amino acids. V shed 4 bases and J shed 6 bases, with 13 bases lying between them. Germline CDR1 is GTSNPN and CDR2 is SVGIG (reference sequence). Here the CDR3 reads CAWNRGVGQPQHF. CDR3 nucleotide sequence: TGTGCCTGGAACCGGGGGGTAGGTCAGCCCCAGCATTTT.

The sample holds a few counts of this clone. The V gene is TRBV5-1, the J gene TRBJ2-2; possibly TRBD1 for D (6 bases). Per the germline V gene, CDR1 is SGHRS and CDR2 is YFSETQ. V was clipped by 5 bases and J by 4 bases, with 15 bases between them. CDR3 size: 15 residues. CDR3 protein: CASSGGQFLTGELFF. In DNA, the CDR3 is TGCGCCAGCAGTGGCGGACAGTTCCTCACCGGGGAGCTGTTTTTT.

V and J are TRBV5-6 and TRBJ1-5; 9 positions match TRBD1. The trim removed 4 bases at V and 6 bases at J, leaving 8 bases unmatched. There are 15 residues in the CDR3. Germline lookup yields CDR1 SGHDT and CDR2 YYEEEE. Written as DNA, the CDR3 is TGTGCCAGCAGCCCCTGGACAGGGGATAGTCAGCCCCAGCATTTT. Its protein product is CASSPWTGDSQPQHF.

In this sample, this clone turned up a few times. The rearrangement joins TRBV6-1 to TRBJ2-3; no clear D. The V gene's germline CDR1 is MNHNS and CDR2 SASEGT. V was cut by 7 bases and J by 4 bases, with 6 bases left in between. This CDR3 is built from 11 residues. The CDR3 loop is CASNLADTQYF. CDR3 DNA sequence: TGTGCCAGCAACCTAGCAGATACGCAGTATTTT.

The chain links TRBV5-4 to TRBJ1-5; the D gene is possibly TRBD1 (6 bases). With 2 bases removed from V and 6 bases from J, the gap between germline ends came to 18 bases. CDR1 SGHNT and CDR2 YYREEE come from the germline V gene (reference sequence). The CDR3 runs to 16 residues. The CDR3 bases are TGTGCCAGCAGCTTCAGCGGCAGGGGCGGAGGTCAGCCCCAGCATTTT. As protein: CASSFSGRGGGQPQHF.

The V and J genes are TRBV4-1 and TRBJ2-2, with 10 bases that match TRBD1. The CDR3 loop spans 15 amino acids. The ends lost 3 bases at V and 5 bases at J; junction bases unmatched: 3. CDR1 is MGHRA and CDR2 is YSYEKL in the germline V gene. This chain's CDR3 is CASSQGQGSTGELFF. CDR3 sequence (DNA): TGCGCCAGCAGCCAGGGACAGGGGTCTACCGGGGAGCTGTTTTTT.

This clone is a singleton in its sample. The rearrangement links TRBV12-5 to TRBJ2-4; D not certain. The CDR3 has 10 residues. Between the trimmed V and J ends, which lost 3 bases and 15 bases, there was a span of 9 bases. Germline CDR1 is LGHNT and CDR2 is FRNRAP. This CDR3 is CASGLTGWYF. Written as DNA, the CDR3 is TGTGCTAGTGGTTTAACTGGTTGGTACTTC.

Only a few counts were recorded for this clone. The chain links TRBV11-2 to TRBJ1-2; D is unresolved. Germline CDR1 SGHAT, CDR2 FQNNGV. This CDR3 region has 12 residues. V shed 0 bases and J shed 6 bases, with 5 bases lying between them. CDR3 coding DNA: TGTGCCAGCAGCTTAGAAGGAGATGGCTACACCTTC. Its translation: CASSLEGDGYTF.

This clone was picked up a small number of times. This chain connects TRBV5-4 to TRBJ2-7; a possible D gene is TRBD1 (6 bases). V dropped 2 bases and J dropped 2 bases, with 14 bases sitting between them. CDR3 length: 15 amino acids. Per the germline V gene, CDR1 is SGHNT and CDR2 is YYREEE (reference sequence). The CDR3: CASSFDRGQTYEQYF. CDR3 sequence (DNA): TGTGCCAGCAGCTTCGATAGGGGACAAACCTACGAGCAGTACTTC.